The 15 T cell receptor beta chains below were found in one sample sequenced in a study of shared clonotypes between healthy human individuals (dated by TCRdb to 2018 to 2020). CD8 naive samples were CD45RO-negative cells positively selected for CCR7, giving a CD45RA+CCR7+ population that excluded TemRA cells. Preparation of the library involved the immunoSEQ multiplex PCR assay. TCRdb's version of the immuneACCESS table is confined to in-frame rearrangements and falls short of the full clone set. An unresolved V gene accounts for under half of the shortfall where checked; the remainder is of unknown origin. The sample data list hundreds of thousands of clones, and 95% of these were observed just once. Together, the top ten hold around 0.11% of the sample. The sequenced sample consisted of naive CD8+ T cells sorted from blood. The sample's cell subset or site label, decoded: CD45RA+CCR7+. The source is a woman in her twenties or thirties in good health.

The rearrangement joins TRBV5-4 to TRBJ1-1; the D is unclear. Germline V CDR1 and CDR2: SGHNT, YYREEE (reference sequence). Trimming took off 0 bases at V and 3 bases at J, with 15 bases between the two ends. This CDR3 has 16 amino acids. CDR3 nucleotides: TGTGCCAGCAGCTTGGCCCTCGGCAGCGCGGACACTGAAGCTTTCTTT. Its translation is CASSLALGSADTEAFF.

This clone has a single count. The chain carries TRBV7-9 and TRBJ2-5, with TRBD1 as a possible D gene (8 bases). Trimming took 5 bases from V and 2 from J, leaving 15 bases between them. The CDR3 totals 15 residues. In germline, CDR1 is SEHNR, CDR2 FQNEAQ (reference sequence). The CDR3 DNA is TGTGCCAGCAGCCTCGGACAGGGAGGGCAAGAGACCCAGTACTTC. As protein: CASSLGQGGQETQYF.

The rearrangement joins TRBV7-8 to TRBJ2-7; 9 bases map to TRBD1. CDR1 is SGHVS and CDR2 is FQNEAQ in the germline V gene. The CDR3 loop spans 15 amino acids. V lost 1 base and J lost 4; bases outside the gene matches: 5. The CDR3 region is CASSLVPGTGYEQYF. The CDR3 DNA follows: TGTGCCAGCAGCTTAGTTCCCGGGACAGGGTACGAGCAGTACTTC.

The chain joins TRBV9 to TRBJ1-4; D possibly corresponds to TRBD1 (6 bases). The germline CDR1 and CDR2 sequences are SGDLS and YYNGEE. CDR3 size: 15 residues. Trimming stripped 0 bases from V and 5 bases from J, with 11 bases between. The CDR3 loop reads CASSVGGGANEKLFF. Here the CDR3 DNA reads TGTGCCAGCAGCGTAGGAGGGGGGGCAAATGAAAAACTGTTTTTT.

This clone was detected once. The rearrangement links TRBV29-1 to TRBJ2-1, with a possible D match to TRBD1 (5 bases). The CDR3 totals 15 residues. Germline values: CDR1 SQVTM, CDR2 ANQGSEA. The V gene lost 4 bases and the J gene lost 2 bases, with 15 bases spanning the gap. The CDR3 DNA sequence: TGCAGCGTTGTGGGGATGGGGCCTCCCTACAATGAGCAGTTCTTC. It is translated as CSVVGMGPPYNEQFF.

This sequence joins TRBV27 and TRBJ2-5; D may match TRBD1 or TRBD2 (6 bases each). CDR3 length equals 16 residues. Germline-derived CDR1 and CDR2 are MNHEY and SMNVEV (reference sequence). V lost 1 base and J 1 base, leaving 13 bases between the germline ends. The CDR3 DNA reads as TGTGCCAGCAGTTTATTAGACGGGGGCCCCCAAGAGACCCAGTACTTC. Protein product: CASSLLDGGPQETQYF.

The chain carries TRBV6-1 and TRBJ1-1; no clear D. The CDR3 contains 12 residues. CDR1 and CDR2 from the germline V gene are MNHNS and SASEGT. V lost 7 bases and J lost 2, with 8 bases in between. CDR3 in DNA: TGTGCCAGCATTTGGGCAAACACTGAAGCTTTCTTT. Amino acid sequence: CASIWANTEAFF.

The CDR3 sequence is CASSYVGQGGEKLFF. DNA of the CDR3: TGTGCCAGCAGTTACGTTGGACAGGGGGGTGAAAAACTGTTTTTT. The gene calls are TRBV6-5 and TRBJ1-4, with 10 bases aligning to TRBD1. Germline loops: CDR1 MNHEY, CDR2 SVGAGI. The CDR3 consists of 15 residues. V lost 2 bases and J lost 7; bases outside the gene matches: 4.

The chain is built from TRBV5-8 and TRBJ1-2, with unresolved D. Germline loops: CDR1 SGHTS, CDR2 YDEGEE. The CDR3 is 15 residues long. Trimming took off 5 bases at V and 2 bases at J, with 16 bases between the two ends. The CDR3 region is CASRNELVGNYGYTF. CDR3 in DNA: TGTGCCAGCAGAAATGAACTCGTGGGAAACTATGGCTACACCTTC.

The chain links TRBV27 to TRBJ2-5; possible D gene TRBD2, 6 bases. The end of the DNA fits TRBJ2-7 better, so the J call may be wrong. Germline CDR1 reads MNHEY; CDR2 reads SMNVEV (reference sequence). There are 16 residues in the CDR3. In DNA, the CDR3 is TGTGCCAGCGCAATTGCTGCTAGCGCAACCTCCTACGAGCAGTACTTC. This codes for CASAIAASATSYEQYF.

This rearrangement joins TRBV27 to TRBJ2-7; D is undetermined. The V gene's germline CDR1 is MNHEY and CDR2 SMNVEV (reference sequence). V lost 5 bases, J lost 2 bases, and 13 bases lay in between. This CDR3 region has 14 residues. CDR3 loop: CASSDSLSPYEQYF. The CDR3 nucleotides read TGTGCCAGCAGTGATAGTCTTAGTCCCTACGAGCAGTACTTC.

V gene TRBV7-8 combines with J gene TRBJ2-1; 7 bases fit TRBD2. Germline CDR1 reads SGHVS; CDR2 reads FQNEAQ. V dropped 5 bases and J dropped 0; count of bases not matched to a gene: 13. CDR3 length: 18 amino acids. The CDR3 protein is CASSPRVSGLSSYNEQFF. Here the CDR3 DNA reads TGTGCCAGCAGCCCCCGGGTTAGCGGGTTGAGCTCCTACAATGAGCAGTTCTTC.

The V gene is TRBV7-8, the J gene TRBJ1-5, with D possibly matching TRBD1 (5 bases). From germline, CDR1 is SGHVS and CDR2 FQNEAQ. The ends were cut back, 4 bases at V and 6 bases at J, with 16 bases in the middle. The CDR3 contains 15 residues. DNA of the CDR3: TGTGCCAGCAGCTGGGGACCCGGGGTCGGTCAGCCCCAGCATTTT. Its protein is CASSWGPGVGQPQHF.

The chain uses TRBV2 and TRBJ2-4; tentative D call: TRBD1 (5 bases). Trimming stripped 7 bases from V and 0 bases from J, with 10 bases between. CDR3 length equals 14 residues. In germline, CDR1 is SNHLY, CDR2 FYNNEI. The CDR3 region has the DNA TGTGCCAGCATCAACAGGCTAGCCAAAAACATTCAGTACTTC. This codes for CASINRLAKNIQYF.

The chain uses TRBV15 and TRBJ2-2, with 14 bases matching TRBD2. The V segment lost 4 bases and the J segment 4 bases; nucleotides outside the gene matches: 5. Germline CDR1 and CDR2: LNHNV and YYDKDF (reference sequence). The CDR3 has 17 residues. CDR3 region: CATSTTSGRAVTGELFF. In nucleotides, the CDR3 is TGTGCCACCAGCACGACTAGCGGGAGGGCCGTCACCGGGGAGCTGTTTTTT.